This TCR beta chain was identified during a study of blood T cell repertoires in COVID-19. Profiling relied on immunoSEQ multiplex PCR, and the TCRdb table lists in-frame clones only, not all of them. The sample shows some 160,000 clones, approximately 80% of them seen only once. Looked up from germline, CDR1 is SGDLS and CDR2 is YYNGEE. This CDR3 is 18 amino acids long. J was trimmed by 5 bases and V by 0 bases; bases with no gene match: 12. V gene TRBV9 combines with J gene TRBJ2-2, with 8 bases matching TRBD2. Sequencing was carried out using peripheral blood. This TCR was sampled from an older man who had recovered from COVID-19. The CDR3 region has the DNA TGTGCCAGCAGCGTAGCTCCAGCGGGAGCCCCGGGGACCGGGGAGCTGTTTTTT. It specifies CASSVAPAGAPGTGELFF.